These 15 T cell receptor beta chains were sequenced from one sample in a study of Graves' ophthalmopathy and Graves' hyperthyroidism. RNA transcripts were the template, and TCR beta CDR3 regions were amplified from them. In the first round, RT-PCR was carried out with HTBI primers, and a multiplex PCR formed the second round. Each CDR3 protein is one row after TCRdb ran MiXCR on the multiplex PCR reads. There are some 370,000 distinct CDR3 sequences in the sample; approximately 18% occur only once, and 2.4% lies in the top ten. Material for sequencing was peripheral blood. Every receptor here comes from an adult woman with stable Graves' hyperthyroidism.

This clonotype was recorded a few times. The genes are TRBV6-2 or TRBV6-3 and TRBJ2-2, with a weak D call TRBD2 (6 bases). The CDR3 spans 14 residues. Trimming took 2 bases from V and 6 from J, leaving 10 bases between them. The germline CDR1 and CDR2 sequences are MNHEY and SVGEGT. The chain's CDR3 is CASSYGEESGELFF. The CDR3 DNA sequence: TGTGCCAGCAGTTACGGGGAGGAATCCGGGGAGCTGTTTTTT.

This clonotype has a count of ten or more. This chain joins TRBV5-1 and TRBJ1-5; no reliable D call. V shed 0 bases and J shed 3 bases, with 10 bases lying between them. Germline V CDR1 and CDR2: SGHRS, YFSETQ. CDR3 size: 15 residues. Here the CDR3 reads CASSLEGTHNQPQHF. DNA for the CDR3: TGCGCCAGCAGCTTGGAAGGAACCCACAATCAGCCCCAGCATTTT.

V usage is TRBV6-1 and J usage is TRBJ2-7; TRBD1 matches 10 bases. The CDR3 is 14 amino acids. CDR1 and CDR2 (germline): MNHNS, SASEGT. Germline trimming cut 6 bases from V and 6 bases from J; bases unmatched to any gene: 8. The CDR3 region has the DNA TGTGCCAGCAGCTCGGGACAGGGGCGGGTCGAGCAGTACTTC. Amino acid sequence: CASSSGQGRVEQYF.

V is TRBV7-2 and J is TRBJ2-7, with unresolved D. The CDR3 is 16 amino acids. The germline V and J ends were trimmed by 0 bases and 2 bases, with 14 bases remaining between them. Germline CDR1 reads SGHTA; CDR2 reads FQGNSA. The CDR3 here is CASSLASDAGTYEQYF. The CDR3 DNA sequence: TGTGCCAGCAGCTTAGCGTCCGACGCAGGAACCTACGAGCAGTACTTC. Full variable domain (missing parts from reference TRBV7-2 and TRBJ2-7): GAGVSQSPSNKVTEKGKDVELRCDPISGHTALYWYRQSLGQGLEFLIYFQGNSAPDKSGLPSDRFSAERTGGSVSTLTIQRTQQEDSAVYLCASSLASDAGTYEQYFGPGTRLTVT.

This clonotype was observed many times. The gene calls are TRBV24-1 and TRBJ2-2, with D unclear. Looked up from germline, CDR1 is KGHDR and CDR2 is SFDVKD. The V gene lost 1 base and the J gene lost 3 bases, with 11 bases spanning the gap. CDR3 length equals 16 residues. CDR3 coding DNA: TGTGCCACCAGTGATTTTATAGGGCGAGACACCGGGGAGCTGTTTTTT. This gives the protein CATSDFIGRDTGELFF.

This clonotype came up many times. This rearrangement joins TRBV6-5 to TRBJ2-7, with TRBD2 matching 7 bases. J gave up 0 bases and V 9 bases, and 17 bases lay outside the gene matches. This CDR3 is 17 amino acids long. The germline V gene has CDR1 MNHEY and CDR2 SVGAGI. The CDR3 protein is CASRPGSGTSGSYEQYF. CDR3 DNA: TGTGCCAGTCGGCCGGGCAGCGGGACGAGTGGCTCCTACGAGCAGTACTTC.

The CDR3 loop is CSARLGGPYTF. In DNA, the CDR3 is TGCAGTGCTAGGTTGGGAGGACCCTACACCTTC. The V gene is TRBV20-1, the J gene TRBJ1-2; the D is unclear. Germline CDR1 DFQATT, CDR2 SNEGSKA (reference sequence). V was shortened by 3 bases and J by 10 bases, with 12 bases between the two germline ends. CDR3 length equals 11 residues.

This clonotype was found many times. The chain couples TRBV24-1 to TRBJ1-5; D is unresolved. This CDR3 comprises 14 residues. V was pared by 4 bases and J by 0 bases, with 6 bases between. The germline gives CDR1 KGHDR, CDR2 SFDVKD. The CDR3 is CATSESDSNQPQHF. CDR3 coding DNA: TGTGCCACCAGTGAATCGGATAGCAATCAGCCCCAGCATTTT.

The chain links TRBV12-3 or TRBV12-4 to TRBJ2-7; possibly TRBD1 for D (7 bases). The CDR3 totals 15 residues. The V gene lost 6 bases and the J gene lost 7 bases, with 22 bases spanning the gap. Here the CDR3 reads CASSWRDRNLEEQYF. CDR3 DNA: TGTGCCAGCAGCTGGAGGGACAGAAACTTGGAGGAGCAGTACTTC.

V usage is TRBV7-3 and J usage is TRBJ1-2; possibly TRBD1 for D (6 bases). V lost 2 bases to trimming and J lost 7 bases, with 11 bases between them. The CDR3 sequence is 13 residues long. Germline assignment: CDR1 SGHTA and CDR2 FQGTGA. The CDR3 sequence is CASSLGQGFGYTF. CDR3 in DNA: TGTGCCAGCAGCTTAGGTCAGGGGTTTGGCTACACCTTC. Drawing the rest from reference TRBV7-3 and TRBJ1-2, the complete variable domain is GAGVSQTPSNKVTEKGKYVELRCDPISGHTALYWYRQSLGQGPEFLIYFQGTGAADDSGLPNDRFFAVRPEGSVSTLKIQRTERGDSAVYLCASSLGQGFGYTFGSGTRLTVV.

This clonotype was detected many times. The chain uses TRBV5-1 and TRBJ2-7, with 8 bases fitting TRBD1. V was pared by 4 bases and J by 5 bases, with 5 bases of the junction left unmatched. The CDR3 length is 13 residues. Germline loops: CDR1 SGHRS, CDR2 YFSETQ. The CDR3 here is CASSIEQGDEQYF. The CDR3 DNA reads as TGCGCCAGCAGCATAGAACAGGGGGACGAGCAGTACTTC. The variable domain in full, with the rest retrieved from reference TRBV5-1 and TRBJ2-7, is KAGVTQTPRYLIKTRGQQVTLSCSPISGHRSVSWYQQTPGQGLQFLFEYFSETQRNKGNFPGRFSGRQFSNSRSEMNVSTLELGDSALYLCASSIEQGDEQYFGPGTRLTVT.

This clonotype was seen more than once but under ten times. V gene TRBV3-1 combines with J gene TRBJ2-7; TRBD2 agrees at 7 bases. CDR3 length: 15 amino acids. Per the germline V gene, CDR1 is LGHDT and CDR2 is YNNKEL (reference sequence). The V gene end was trimmed by 1 base and the J gene end by 3 bases; junction bases not matched to a gene: 6. The CDR3 spells CASSQGLAEYYEQYF. In nucleotides, the CDR3 is TGTGCCAGCAGCCAAGGGCTAGCGGAGTACTACGAGCAGTACTTC.

This clonotype was counted at least ten times. V gene TRBV20-1 combines with J gene TRBJ2-7, with no clear D. With 3 bases removed from V and 3 bases from J, the gap between germline ends came to 12 bases. Germline values: CDR1 DFQATT, CDR2 SNEGSKA (reference sequence). The CDR3 runs to 13 residues. The CDR3 coding sequence is TGCAGTGCTAGTGGTCGGGCGGACTACGAGCAGTACTTC. This encodes CSASGRADYEQYF.

This clonotype showed up many times. This sequence joins TRBV27 and TRBJ2-5; either TRBD1 or TRBD2 may fit D (5 bases each). The CDR3 is made up of 14 amino acids. Germline values: CDR1 MNHEY, CDR2 SMNVEV (reference sequence). The V end was cut by 5 bases, the J end by 9 bases, with 19 bases between. CDR3 protein: CASSPWGTSEAQYF. Here the CDR3 DNA reads TGTGCCAGCAGTCCCTGGGGGACCTCGGAGGCCCAGTACTTC.

This clonotype has a count of ten or more. This chain connects TRBV29-1 to TRBJ1-2; TRBD1 aligns across 10 bases. CDR1 and CDR2 (germline): SQVTM, ANQGSEA. The CDR3 runs 15 residues. V trimming: 4 bases; J trimming: 1 base; junction bases outside the gene matches: 6. CDR3 sequence: CSVGVGTGVNYGYTF. DNA of the CDR3: TGCAGCGTTGGGGTGGGGACAGGGGTTAACTATGGCTACACCTTC. The full variable domain, rest sourced from reference TRBV29-1 and TRBJ1-2, is SAVISQKPSRDICQRGTSLTIQCQVDSQVTMMFWYRQQPGQSLTLIATANQGSEATYESGFVIDKFPISRPNLTFSTLTVSNMSPEDSSIYLCSVGVGTGVNYGYTFGSGTRLTVV.